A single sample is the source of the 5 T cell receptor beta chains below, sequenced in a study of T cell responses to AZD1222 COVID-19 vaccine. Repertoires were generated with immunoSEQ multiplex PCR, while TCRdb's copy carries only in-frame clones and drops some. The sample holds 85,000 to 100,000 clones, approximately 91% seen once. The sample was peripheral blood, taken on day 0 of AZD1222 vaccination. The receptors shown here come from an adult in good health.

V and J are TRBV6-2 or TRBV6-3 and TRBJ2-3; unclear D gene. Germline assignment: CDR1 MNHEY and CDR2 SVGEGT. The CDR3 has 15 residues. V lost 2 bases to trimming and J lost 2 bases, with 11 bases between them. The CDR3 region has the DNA TGTGCCAGCAGTTACGTTGCGGCCGACACAGATACGCAGTATTTT. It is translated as CASSYVAADTDTQYF.

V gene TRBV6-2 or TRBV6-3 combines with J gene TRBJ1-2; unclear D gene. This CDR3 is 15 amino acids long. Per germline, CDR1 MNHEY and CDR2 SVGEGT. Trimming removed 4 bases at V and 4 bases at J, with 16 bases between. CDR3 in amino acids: CASSSLPGRIYGYTF. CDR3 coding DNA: TGTGCCAGCAGTTCACTTCCTGGACGGATCTATGGCTACACCTTC.

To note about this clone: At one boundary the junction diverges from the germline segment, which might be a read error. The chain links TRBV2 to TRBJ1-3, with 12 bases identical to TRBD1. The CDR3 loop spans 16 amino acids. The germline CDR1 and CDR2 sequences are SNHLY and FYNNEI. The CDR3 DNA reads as TGTGCCAGCAGTCAAGAGGGACAGGGGGCTGGGAACACCATATATTTT. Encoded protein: CASSQEGQGAGNTIYF.

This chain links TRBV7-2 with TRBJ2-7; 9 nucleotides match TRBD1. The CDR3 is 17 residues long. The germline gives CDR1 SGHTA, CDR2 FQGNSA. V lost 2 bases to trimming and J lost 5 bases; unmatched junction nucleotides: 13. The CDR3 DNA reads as TGTGCCAGCAGCTTAAGGGTATCCGGGACAGGGAAACACGAGCAGTACTTC. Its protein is CASSLRVSGTGKHEQYF. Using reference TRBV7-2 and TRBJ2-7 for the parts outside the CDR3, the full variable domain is GAGVSQSPSNKVTEKGKDVELRCDPISGHTALYWYRQSLGQGLEFLIYFQGNSAPDKSGLPSDRFSAERTGGSVSTLTIQRTQQEDSAVYLCASSLRVSGTGKHEQYFGPGTRLTVT.

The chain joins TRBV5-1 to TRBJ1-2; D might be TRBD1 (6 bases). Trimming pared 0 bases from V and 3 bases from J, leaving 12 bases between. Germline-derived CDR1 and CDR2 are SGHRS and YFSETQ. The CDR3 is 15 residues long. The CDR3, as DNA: TGCGCCAGCAGCTTGGCTGGGGGCTTGGACTATGGCTACACCTTC. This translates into CASSLAGGLDYGYTF.